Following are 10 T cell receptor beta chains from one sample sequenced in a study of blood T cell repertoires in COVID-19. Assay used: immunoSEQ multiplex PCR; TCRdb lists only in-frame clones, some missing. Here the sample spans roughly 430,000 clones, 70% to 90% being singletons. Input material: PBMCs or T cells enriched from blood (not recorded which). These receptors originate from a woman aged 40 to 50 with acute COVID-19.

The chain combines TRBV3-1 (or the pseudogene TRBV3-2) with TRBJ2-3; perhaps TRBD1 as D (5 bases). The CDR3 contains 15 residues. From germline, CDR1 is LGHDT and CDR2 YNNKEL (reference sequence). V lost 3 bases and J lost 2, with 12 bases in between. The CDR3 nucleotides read TGTGCCAGCAGCCATCCAGGGTATCACACAGATACGCAGTATTTT. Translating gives CASSHPGYHTDTQYF.

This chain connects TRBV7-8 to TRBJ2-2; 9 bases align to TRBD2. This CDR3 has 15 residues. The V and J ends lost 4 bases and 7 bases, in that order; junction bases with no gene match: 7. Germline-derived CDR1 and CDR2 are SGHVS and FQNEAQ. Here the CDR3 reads CASSSTRGGGGELFF. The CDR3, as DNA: TGTGCCAGCAGCTCAACGCGGGGGGGCGGCGGGGAGCTGTTTTTT.

The CDR3 reads CASSLSGTEAFF. The CDR3 nucleotides are TGTGCCAGCAGCCTATCGGGCACTGAAGCTTTCTTT. This chain uses TRBV3-1 (or the pseudogene TRBV3-2) with TRBJ1-1; D not resolved. The CDR3 covers 12 residues. The V gene's germline CDR1 is LGHDT and CDR2 YNNKEL (reference sequence). Trimming took 4 bases from V and 4 from J, leaving 7 bases between them.

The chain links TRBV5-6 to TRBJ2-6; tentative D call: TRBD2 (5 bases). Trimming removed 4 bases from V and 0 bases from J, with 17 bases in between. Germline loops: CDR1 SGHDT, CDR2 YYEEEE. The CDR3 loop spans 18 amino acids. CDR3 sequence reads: CASSPRRLGYSGANVLTF. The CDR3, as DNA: TGTGCCAGCAGCCCAAGGAGGTTGGGCTACTCTGGGGCCAACGTCCTGACTTTC.

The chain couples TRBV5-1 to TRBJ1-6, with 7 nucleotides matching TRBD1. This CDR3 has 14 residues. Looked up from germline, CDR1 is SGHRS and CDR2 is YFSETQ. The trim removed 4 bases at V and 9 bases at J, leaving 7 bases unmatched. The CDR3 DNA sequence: TGCGCCAGCAGCCCCGGACAGGATGCTTCACCCCTCCACTTT. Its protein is CASSPGQDASPLHF.

In DNA form, the CDR3 reads TGTGCCAGTAGTACTAACGGACTTTCTAACTATGGCTACACCTTC. It specifies CASSTNGLSNYGYTF. This sequence joins TRBV19 and TRBJ1-2; D is ambiguous. The CDR3 totals 15 residues. The germline V and J ends were trimmed by 4 bases and 0 bases, with 12 bases remaining between them. Germline CDR1 and CDR2: LNHDA and SQIVND (reference sequence).

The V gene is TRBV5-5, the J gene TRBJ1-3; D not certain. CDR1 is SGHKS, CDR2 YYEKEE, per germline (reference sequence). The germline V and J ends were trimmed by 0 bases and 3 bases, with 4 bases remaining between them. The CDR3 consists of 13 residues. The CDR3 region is CASSLVGGNTIYF. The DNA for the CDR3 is TGTGCCAGCAGCTTGGTCGGTGGAAACACCATATATTTT.

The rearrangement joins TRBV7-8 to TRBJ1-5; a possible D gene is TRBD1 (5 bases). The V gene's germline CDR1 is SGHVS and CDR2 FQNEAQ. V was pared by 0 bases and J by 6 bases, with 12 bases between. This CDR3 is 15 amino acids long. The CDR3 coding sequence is TGTGCCAGCAGCTTAGCGCTCAGGGTGGGTCAGCCCCAGCATTTT. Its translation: CASSLALRVGQPQHF.

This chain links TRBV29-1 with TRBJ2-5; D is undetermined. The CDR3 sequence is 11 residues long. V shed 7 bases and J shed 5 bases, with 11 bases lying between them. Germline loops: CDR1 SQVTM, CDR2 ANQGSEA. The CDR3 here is CSGSYRETQYF. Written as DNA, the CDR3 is TGCAGCGGGAGTTATCGTGAGACCCAGTACTTC.

The CDR3 loop is CASSMTGYEQYF. The CDR3 DNA reads TGTGCCAGTAGTATGACGGGATACGAGCAGTACTTC. The V call is TRBV19, the J call TRBJ2-7, with D possibly TRBD2 on 5 matching bases. The length of the CDR3 is 12 residues. Germline V gene data show CDR1 as LNHDA and CDR2 as SQIVND (reference sequence). V dropped 3 bases and J dropped 4 bases, with 7 bases sitting between them.